This passage covers 9 T cell receptor beta chains from one sample sequenced in a study of cytomegalovirus exposure and HLA in healthy donors. This PCR relied on a set of 60 Vbeta primers and 13 Jbeta primers. TCRdb keeps only in-frame clones here, not all; method: immunoSEQ multiplex PCR. The sample contains 150,000 to 200,000 clones, nearly 80% of which appear only once. Sequenced sample: PBMCs. The receptor set was obtained from a man aged 50 to 60 in good health and CMV-seropositive.

The gene calls are TRBV11-3 and TRBJ2-3; D remains ambiguous. The CDR3 runs 15 residues. V dropped 3 bases and J dropped 2 bases, with 12 bases sitting between them. Germline V gene sequence: CDR1 SGHNT, CDR2 YENEEA. The CDR3 nucleotides are TGTGCCAGCAGCTTCGGTGTTCTAAACACAGATACGCAGTATTTT. As protein: CASSFGVLNTDTQYF.

V and J are TRBV19 and TRBJ1-1; D is uncertain. The germline V gene encodes CDR1 LNHDA and CDR2 SQIVND (reference sequence). V was cut by 5 bases and J by 0 bases, with 10 bases left in between. This CDR3 contains 14 residues. The CDR3 sequence is CASSRRPMNTEAFF. The CDR3 DNA sequence: TGTGCCAGTAGTCGGCGGCCCATGAACACTGAAGCTTTCTTT.

The chain uses TRBV2 and TRBJ1-2; D is undetermined. Germline CDR1 reads SNHLY; CDR2 reads FYNNEI. Trimming pared 3 bases from V and 0 bases from J, leaving 11 bases between. CDR3 length: 15 amino acids. The CDR3 is CASSESAAPNYGYTF. CDR3 sequence (DNA): TGTGCCAGCAGTGAGTCCGCAGCGCCTAACTATGGCTACACCTTC.

The chain joins TRBV6-6 to TRBJ1-6; 7 bases map to TRBD1. Germline CDR1 reads MNHNY; CDR2 reads SVGAGI (reference sequence). The CDR3 sequence is 15 residues long. V shed 6 bases, J shed 3 bases, and the junction held 5 bases outside the gene matches. The CDR3 DNA is TGTGCCAGCAGGAGACAGGGTGTCTATAATTCACCCCTCCACTTT. Amino acids: CASRRQGVYNSPLHF.

The J gene is TRBJ1-5, the V gene TRBV5-5; 9 positions agree with TRBD1. Germline assignment: CDR1 SGHKS and CDR2 YYEKEE (reference sequence). V lost 2 bases to trimming and J lost 7 bases; unmatched junction nucleotides: 10. The CDR3 runs to 16 residues. The CDR3 DNA sequence: TGTGCCAGCAGCTTACACGGACAGGGGCGAGGGCAGCCCCAGCATTTT. This sequence encodes CASSLHGQGRGQPQHF.

The chain recombines TRBV5-1 with TRBJ1-2; weak D call: TRBD1 (5 bases). Deletions cut 4 bases from V and 4 bases from J, with 17 bases between. The V gene's germline CDR1 is SGHRS and CDR2 YFSETQ. The CDR3 consists of 15 residues. The DNA of the CDR3 is TGCGCCAGCAGCCATGGGGTAGGGGTGATCTATGGCTACACCTTC. It encodes CASSHGVGVIYGYTF. Complete variable domain (other parts from reference TRBV5-1 and TRBJ1-2): KAGVTQTPRYLIKTRGQQVTLSCSPISGHRSVSWYQQTPGQGLQFLFEYFSETQRNKGNFPGRFSGRQFSNSRSEMNVSTLELGDSALYLCASSHGVGVIYGYTFGSGTRLTVV.

The rearrangement links TRBV28 to TRBJ2-7, with 12 nucleotides matching TRBD2. The germline V gene has CDR1 MDHEN and CDR2 SYDVKM. With V trimmed by 8 bases and J by 0 bases, 11 bases remained unmatched. The CDR3 has 17 residues. This chain's CDR3 is CASPPSGGGPDSYEQYF. The CDR3 nucleotides read TGTGCCAGCCCCCCTAGCGGGGGGGGCCCCGACTCCTACGAGCAGTACTTC.

The rearrangement links TRBV19 to TRBJ1-4; 9 bases line up with TRBD1. Per germline, CDR1 LNHDA and CDR2 SQIVND (reference sequence). The CDR3 runs to 15 residues. V lost 5 bases to trimming and J lost 5 bases; unmatched junction nucleotides: 6. The CDR3 loop reads CASSDGTGRNEKLFF. The CDR3 region has the DNA TGTGCCAGTAGTGATGGGACAGGGAGGAATGAAAAACTGTTTTTT.

The rearrangement joins TRBV9 to TRBJ2-2; 10 nucleotides line up with TRBD2. This CDR3 has 18 amino acids. V lost 0 bases and J lost 3; bases outside the gene matches: 8. From germline, CDR1 is SGDLS and CDR2 YYNGEE. In nucleotides, the CDR3 is TGTGCCAGCAGCGTAGGAAACAGCGGGGGGGTAGACACCGGGGAGCTGTTTTTT. Amino acid sequence: CASSVGNSGGVDTGELFF.